This TCR beta chain emerged from a study of OX40 agonist ivuxolimab in advanced cancers. Clones were read by immunoSEQ multiplex PCR, and TCRdb kept only the in-frame ones, dropping some. Counted here are 40,000 to 50,000 clones, 88% occurring once; the ten biggest clones make up 50% to 60%. A word on this clone: Antigen unknown.

Study outcomes and limitations: The investigators did not determine what antigen specificity the expanded peripheral T cells had.

Sequencing used CD4+ or CD8+ T cells sorted from blood, obtained in a trial of the OX40 agonist ivuxolimab. This receptor was identified in an adult with an advanced solid tumor such as melanoma, head and neck, liver or kidney cancer.

The CDR3, as DNA: TGTGCCAGCAGCGCGGGACTCCAGTATGGCTACACCTTC. Translated: CASSAGLQYGYTF. This chain links TRBV5-6 with TRBJ1-2, with a possible D match to TRBD1 (5 bases). V gave up 4 bases and J gave up 5 bases, with 12 bases separating them. Germline CDR1 reads SGHDT; CDR2 reads YYEEEE. The CDR3 totals 13 residues.